These 31 T cell receptor beta chains originate from one sample sequenced in a study of blood T cells in healthy people across ages. It was with a sample-barcoded 5' primer and a J-beta primer mix that a second PCR of roughly 6 to 12 cycles was run. A single record per CDR3 protein comes from TCRdb applying MiXCR to the 5' RACE reads. The sample shows more than 650,000 distinct CDR3 sequences, roughly 50% of them seen only once. The specimen was blood. Source of these receptors: a man aged 80 or over in good health.

The chain combines TRBV5-1 with TRBJ2-7; 8 positions agree with TRBD1. CDR1 is SGHRS, CDR2 YFSETQ, per germline. CDR3 length equals 14 residues. With 2 bases clipped from V and 3 bases from J, the junction kept 4 bases outside the gene matches. The CDR3 nucleotides read TGCGCCAGCAGCTTATACGGACAGGGCTACGAGCAGTACTTC. Translated: CASSLYGQGYEQYF. Combining the CDR3 with reference TRBV5-1 and TRBJ2-7 gives the whole variable domain KAGVTQTPRYLIKTRGQQVTLSCSPISGHRSVSWYQQTPGQGLQFLFEYFSETQRNKGNFPGRFSGRQFSNSRSEMNVSTLELGDSALYLCASSLYGQGYEQYFGPGTRLTVT.

This rearrangement joins TRBV24-1 to TRBJ2-1; 12 positions agree with TRBD1. With 1 base clipped from V and 9 bases from J, the junction kept 9 bases outside the gene matches. The length of the CDR3 is 17 residues. Per germline, CDR1 KGHDR and CDR2 SFDVKD. The CDR3 spells CATSDFGRDRGRGEQFF. In DNA, the CDR3 is TGTGCCACCAGTGATTTTGGCCGGGACAGGGGGCGAGGTGAGCAGTTCTTC.

The chain is built from TRBV18 and TRBJ2-2, with a weak D call TRBD1 (7 bases). V lost 0 bases and J lost 5, with 13 bases in between. The CDR3 length is 16 residues. Germline V gene sequence: CDR1 KGHSH, CDR2 LQKENI. CDR3 region: CASSPPEGARTGELFF. The CDR3 bases are TGTGCCAGCTCACCACCGGAGGGGGCGCGAACCGGGGAGCTGTTTTTT.

The chain carries TRBV20-1 and TRBJ1-2, with 9 bases lining up with TRBD1. The J segment lost 6 bases and the V segment lost 2 bases, leaving 7 bases of the junction unmatched. This CDR3 has 14 residues. CDR1 is DFQATT, CDR2 SNEGSKA, per germline (reference sequence). The CDR3 DNA sequence: TGCAGTGCTAGAAACAGGGGGCTTTACCATGGCTACACCTTC. This codes for CSARNRGLYHGYTF.

A single count supports this clonotype. V is TRBV2 and J is TRBJ2-2; TRBD2 agrees at 8 bases. V lost 6 bases to trimming and J lost 6 bases; unmatched junction nucleotides: 6. CDR1 and CDR2 from the germline V gene are SNHLY and FYNNEI. The CDR3 length is 14 residues. The CDR3 sequence is CASSRLATAGELFF. The CDR3 nucleotides are TGTGCCAGCAGCCGACTAGCGACGGCCGGGGAGCTGTTTTTT.

The V call is TRBV5-1, the J call TRBJ1-2; 9 positions match TRBD1. V trimming: 3 bases; J trimming: 8 bases; junction bases outside the gene matches: 11. The germline CDR1 and CDR2 sequences are SGHRS and YFSETQ. CDR3 size: 15 residues. CDR3 in amino acids: CASSYKTYRGQGYTF. DNA of the CDR3: TGCGCCAGCAGCTACAAAACCTACAGGGGGCAAGGCTACACCTTC.

The chain recombines TRBV3-1 with TRBJ1-1; a possible D gene is TRBD1 (5 bases). Trimming removed 0 bases from V and 3 bases from J, with 14 bases in between. Germline V gene lookup returns CDR1 LGHDT and CDR2 YNNKEL (reference sequence). The CDR3 contains 16 residues. Here the CDR3 DNA reads TGTGCCAGCAGCCAAGAGGGTGGGGGAAGGGACACTGAAGCTTTCTTT. Encoded protein: CASSQEGGGRDTEAFF.

The J gene is TRBJ2-5, the V gene TRBV29-1, with D tentatively TRBD1 or TRBD2 (5 bases each). CDR3 size: 12 residues. Germline CDR1 SQVTM, CDR2 ANQGSEA. V shed 7 bases and J shed 11 bases, with 20 bases lying between them. CDR3 loop: CSARKGLGEQYF. The CDR3, as DNA: TGCAGCGCCCGCAAGGGTTTAGGGGAGCAGTACTTC.

This clonotype showed up just a few times. The chain carries TRBV29-1 and TRBJ2-5; TRBD1 agrees at 7 bases. The V gene end was trimmed by 1 base and the J gene end by 13 bases; junction bases not matched to a gene: 9. The CDR3 is 12 amino acids. CDR1 is SQVTM, CDR2 ANQGSEA, per germline. The CDR3 protein is CSVEGGDSARYF. The CDR3 DNA follows: TGCAGCGTTGAAGGAGGGGACAGCGCGCGGTACTTC.

The chain is built from TRBV25-1 and TRBJ2-1; no reliable D call. The CDR3 is 14 amino acids. The V end was cut by 2 bases, the J end by 3 bases, with 8 bases between. Looked up from germline, CDR1 is MGHDK and CDR2 is SYGVNS. The CDR3 sequence is CASSEPRIYNEQFF. In nucleotides, the CDR3 is TGTGCCAGCAGTGAACCCAGAATCTACAATGAGCAGTTCTTC.

The chain has TRBV21-1 and TRBJ2-7; the table calls TRBD2, which could not be checked here. TRBV21-1 counts as a pseudogene. The CDR3 contains 17 residues. The CDR3 is CASSPRLAGSDGYEQYF. The CDR3 DNA reads TGTGCCAGCAGCCCGCGACTAGCGGGATCTGACGGATACGAGCAGTACTTC.

The chain combines TRBV12-3 or TRBV12-4 with TRBJ2-1; a possible D gene is TRBD1 (7 bases). V lost 6 bases and J 5 bases, leaving 23 bases between the germline ends. CDR3 length: 17 amino acids. The DNA of the CDR3 is TGTGCCAGCAGCGCGACAGGGCGTTTGGGGGGAAACAATGAGCAGTTCTTC. Residues: CASSATGRLGGNNEQFF.

This chain joins TRBV5-1 and TRBJ2-1; D unclear. The length of the CDR3 is 15 residues. The germline V gene has CDR1 SGHRS and CDR2 YFSETQ. V dropped 0 bases and J dropped 13 bases, with 20 bases sitting between them. The CDR3, as DNA: TGCGCCAGCAGCTTGGGTGAAGCGAGTCTAGAGACCCAGTTCTTC. This translates into CASSLGEASLETQFF.

This clonotype came up a few times. The chain recombines TRBV7-2 with TRBJ2-1; a weak D match, TRBD1 (6 bases). Trimming shortened V by 3 bases and J by 2 bases, and 14 bases separated the two germline ends. This CDR3 has 16 amino acids. Per the germline V gene, CDR1 is SGHTA and CDR2 is FQGNSA. DNA for the CDR3: TGTGCCAGCAGCTTGTGGGGGCGGGCGGCCTACAATGAGCAGTTCTTC. Translation: CASSLWGRAAYNEQFF. The variable domain in full, with the rest retrieved from reference TRBV7-2 and TRBJ2-1, is GAGVSQSPSNKVTEKGKDVELRCDPISGHTALYWYRQSLGQGLEFLIYFQGNSAPDKSGLPSDRFSAERTGGSVSTLTIQRTQQEDSAVYLCASSLWGRAAYNEQFFGPGTRLTVL.

This clonotype was observed a few times. CDR3 DNA sequence: TGTGCCACCAGTGATTTCGCTAGCGGGACAGGGGAGCAGTTCTTC. It specifies CATSDFASGTGEQFF. The chain links TRBV24-1 to TRBJ2-1, with D perhaps given as TRBD1 or TRBD2 (9 bases each). V was cut by 1 base and J by 10 bases, with 16 bases left in between. The germline CDR1 and CDR2 sequences are KGHDR and SFDVKD. The CDR3 is 15 amino acids.

This clonotype was seen only a few times. The chain carries TRBV20-1 and TRBJ2-1, with 9 positions matching TRBD2. V trimming: 5 bases; J trimming: 4 bases; junction bases outside the gene matches: 3. The CDR3 contains 13 residues. CDR1 and CDR2 from the germline V gene are DFQATT and SNEGSKA (reference sequence). CDR3 coding DNA: TGCAGTGCTGCTAGCGGGATTTACAATGAGCAGTTCTTC. Protein sequence: CSAASGIYNEQFF.

This clonotype came up a few times. The chain recombines TRBV7-9 with TRBJ2-5; TRBD2 agrees at 8 bases. The tail of the sequence fits TRBJ2-7 better, so the J call may be wrong. CDR1 and CDR2 from the germline V gene are SEHNR and FQNEAQ (reference sequence). The CDR3 sequence is 18 residues long. CDR3 sequence: CASSSGALAGRVPYEQYF. The CDR3 DNA follows: TGTGCCAGCAGCTCAGGGGCCTTAGCGGGGAGGGTCCCCTACGAGCAGTACTTC.

Here the CDR3 reads CASSFRTGGTYNEQFF. The CDR3 DNA reads TGTGCCAGCAGTTTCCGGACAGGGGGCACCTACAATGAGCAGTTCTTC. The chain employs TRBV27 and TRBJ2-1; 11 bases line up with TRBD1. V dropped 3 bases and J dropped 2; count of bases not matched to a gene: 3. CDR3 length: 16 residues. Germline values: CDR1 MNHEY, CDR2 SMNVEV (reference sequence).

The chain combines TRBV27 with TRBJ2-6, with D uncertain. The CDR3 is made up of 16 amino acids. Trimming left V 3 bases short and J 4 bases short, with 13 bases between. Germline V gene lookup returns CDR1 MNHEY and CDR2 SMNVEV (reference sequence). DNA of the CDR3: TGTGCCAGCAGTTTCACGCCTTCGACAGGGGCCAACGTCCTGACTTTC. Protein product: CASSFTPSTGANVLTF.

The chain links TRBV5-1 to TRBJ2-7; TRBD1 is a possible D gene (7 bases). CDR3 length: 15 amino acids. Germline CDR1 SGHRS, CDR2 YFSETQ. V lost 3 bases and J 3 bases, leaving 16 bases between the germline ends. This CDR3 reads CASSSEGTVGYEQYF. CDR3 nucleotide sequence: TGCGCCAGCAGCTCGGAGGGGACAGTTGGCTACGAGCAGTACTTC.

This clonotype was detected only a few times. V is TRBV12-3 or TRBV12-4 and J is TRBJ2-3, with D perhaps matching TRBD2 (5 bases). The germline V and J ends were trimmed by 7 bases and 0 bases, with 11 bases remaining between them. The CDR3 has 14 residues. In nucleotides, the CDR3 is TGTGCCAGCACCCCTAGCAGAAGCACAGATACGCAGTATTTT. This encodes CASTPSRSTDTQYF.

The chain uses TRBV3-1 and TRBJ2-4, with 7 positions matching TRBD2. Germline-derived CDR1 and CDR2 are LGHDT and YNNKEL (reference sequence). V lost 0 bases and J lost 13; bases outside the gene matches: 9. The CDR3 loop spans 14 amino acids. Here the CDR3 DNA reads TGTGCCAGCAGCCAAGATATGTTAGGGCGGGAGCAGTACTTC. Its translation: CASSQDMLGREQYF.

The chain joins TRBV11-1 to TRBJ2-4; weak D call: TRBD1 (6 bases). Germline loops: CDR1 SGHAT, CDR2 FQDESV (reference sequence). The CDR3 has 18 amino acids. V was cut by 5 bases and J by 0 bases, with 20 bases left in between. The CDR3 is CASSLDSRGPLAKNIQYF. CDR3 coding DNA: TGTGCCAGCAGCCTGGACAGTAGGGGCCCGCTAGCCAAAAACATTCAGTACTTC.

In its sample, this clonotype was seen once. This chain links TRBV24-1 with TRBJ2-2, with 7 bases that match TRBD1. CDR1 and CDR2 (germline): KGHDR, SFDVKD. Germline trimming cut 2 bases from V and 2 bases from J; bases unmatched to any gene: 4. The CDR3 is made up of 16 amino acids. The CDR3 DNA follows: TGTGCCACCAGTGATTCGGGGACAGTAAACACCGGGGAGCTGTTTTTT. Amino acid sequence: CATSDSGTVNTGELFF.

This chain connects TRBV12-3 or TRBV12-4 to TRBJ2-3; 8 nucleotides line up with TRBD2. The J segment lost 4 bases and the V segment lost 5 bases, leaving 8 bases of the junction unmatched. The CDR3 totals 15 residues. The CDR3 coding sequence is TGTGCCAGCAGTCTACACCCGGGAGGGTCAGATACGCAGTATTTT. It translates to CASSLHPGGSDTQYF.

The chain couples TRBV20-1 to TRBJ2-5; no reliable D call. CDR3 length equals 14 residues. Trimming removed 0 bases at V and 4 bases at J, with 12 bases between. In germline, CDR1 is DFQATT, CDR2 SNEGSKA (reference sequence). The CDR3 nucleotides read TGCAGTGCTAGAGATTTTTTAGGCCCAGAGACCCAGTACTTC. It encodes CSARDFLGPETQYF.

This clonotype was observed a single time. The germline gene is not matched at one end of the junction; a read error may be the cause. The V call is TRBV10-3, the J call TRBJ1-2; perhaps TRBD1 as D (6 bases). The CDR3 contains 12 residues. Looked up from germline, CDR1 is ENHRY and CDR2 is SYGVKD. The DNA for the CDR3 is TGTGCCGTCAGTGGGGGCGGCTATGGCTACACCTTC. Protein: CAVSGGGYGYTF.

The rearrangement uses TRBV7-3 and TRBJ2-1; D gene uncertain. The length of the CDR3 is 16 residues. Trimming shortened V by 5 bases and J by 3 bases, and 17 bases separated the two germline ends. Germline V gene sequence: CDR1 SGHTA, CDR2 FQGTGA. CDR3 region: CASSDRQGPNYNEQFF. The CDR3 region has the DNA TGTGCCAGCAGCGACCGGCAAGGACCCAACTACAATGAGCAGTTCTTC.

The rearrangement joins TRBV5-1 to TRBJ2-5; 12 bases map to TRBD2. V was clipped by 6 bases and J by 5 bases; unmatched bases: 8. CDR1 is SGHRS and CDR2 is YFSETQ in the germline V gene. The CDR3 loop spans 15 amino acids. The CDR3 DNA reads TGCGCCAGCAAGCCGACTAGCGGGAGCGTCGAGACCCAGTACTTC. It is translated as CASKPTSGSVETQYF.

V usage is TRBV6-5 and J usage is TRBJ2-5; D uncertain. Germline V CDR1 and CDR2: MNHEY, SVGAGI. The V gene lost 5 bases and the J gene lost 0 bases, with 7 bases spanning the gap. This CDR3 is built from 13 residues. This CDR3 is CASSRVYQETQYF. DNA for the CDR3: TGTGCCAGCAGTCGAGTGTACCAAGAGACCCAGTACTTC.

This rearrangement joins TRBV9 to TRBJ2-3; 9 nucleotides line up with TRBD1. Germline values: CDR1 SGDLS, CDR2 YYNGEE. With V trimmed by 4 bases and J by 7 bases, 10 bases remained unmatched. The CDR3 spans 15 residues. The CDR3: CASSPRDRVGYTQYF. The DNA of the CDR3 is TGTGCCAGCAGCCCCCGGGACAGGGTCGGTTATACGCAGTATTTT.